The 17 T cell receptor beta chains given below trace back to one sample, sequenced in a study of blood T cell repertoires in COVID-19. This table comes from immunoSEQ multiplex PCR, and its TCRdb copy is limited to in-frame clones, with some not included. The sample consists of approximately 77,000 clones, about 72% of them appearing once. Sequencing used peripheral blood. The origin of the receptors is a man in his 70s with active or convalescent COVID-19.

CDR3 region: CASSLDGQANSPLHF. The DNA for the CDR3 is TGCGCCAGCAGCTTGGACGGACAGGCTAATTCACCCCTCCACTTT. This chain uses TRBV5-1 with TRBJ1-6; 7 nucleotides line up with TRBD1. This CDR3 has 15 amino acids. In germline, CDR1 is SGHRS, CDR2 YFSETQ. V trimming: 0 bases; J trimming: 6 bases; junction bases outside the gene matches: 3.

The chain combines TRBV11-2 with TRBJ1-1; the D gene is possibly TRBD1 (6 bases). The CDR3 sequence is 14 residues long. Germline V gene data show CDR1 as SGHAT and CDR2 as FQNNGV. The V end lost 1 base, the J end lost 3 bases, and 9 bases lay between the germline ends. The CDR3 reads CASSLAGAHTEAFF. The CDR3 DNA reads TGTGCCAGCAGCTTAGCAGGGGCGCACACTGAAGCTTTCTTT.

The chain links TRBV4-1 to TRBJ2-3; 7 bases map to TRBD2. Trimming cost V 3 bases and J 3 bases; bases outside gene matches: 12. Germline assignment: CDR1 MGHRA and CDR2 YSYEKL. The CDR3 covers 17 residues. CDR3 region: CASSQGRGGGSTDTQYF. The CDR3 DNA reads TGCGCCAGCAGCCAGGGGAGGGGCGGGGGTAGTACAGATACGCAGTATTTT.

The chain uses TRBV24-1 and TRBJ2-1, with 14 bases lining up with TRBD2. Looked up from germline, CDR1 is KGHDR and CDR2 is SFDVKD. The junction had 5 bases not matched to a gene; V was cut back by 4 bases and J by 4 bases. The length of the CDR3 is 17 residues. CDR3 residues: CATSDRGLAGVYNEQFF. The CDR3 coding sequence is TGTGCCACCAGTGACCGGGGACTAGCGGGGGTATACAATGAGCAGTTCTTC.

The CDR3 region is CASSKPGVSYGYTF. The CDR3 DNA is TGTGCCAGCAGCAAACCGGGAGTCAGTTATGGCTACACCTTC. The chain carries TRBV5-4 and TRBJ1-2, with D uncertain. The V end lost 4 bases, the J end lost 5 bases, and 15 bases lay between the germline ends. This CDR3 is 14 amino acids long. Germline V CDR1 and CDR2: SGHNT, YYREEE (reference sequence).

This chain links TRBV5-4 with TRBJ2-7; 8 nucleotides align to TRBD1. The J segment lost 2 bases and the V segment lost 7 bases, leaving 2 bases of the junction unmatched. The CDR3 length is 12 residues. Germline V gene sequence: CDR1 SGHNT, CDR2 YYREEE (reference sequence). The CDR3 protein is CASGRGPYEQYF. The CDR3 DNA is TGTGCCAGCGGCAGGGGGCCCTACGAGCAGTACTTC.

The chain recombines TRBV19 with TRBJ1-1, with TRBD1 matching 8 bases. The germline V gene has CDR1 LNHDA and CDR2 SQIVND (reference sequence). The V and J ends lost 7 bases and 5 bases, in that order; junction bases with no gene match: 6. The CDR3 extends over 13 amino acids. The CDR3 spells CASKSDRATEAFF. The CDR3 coding sequence is TGTGCCAGTAAATCGGACAGGGCGACTGAAGCTTTCTTT.

The V call is TRBV6-5, the J call TRBJ1-2; the D gene is possibly TRBD1 (5 bases). This CDR3 has 16 amino acids. V lost 2 bases, J lost 0 bases, and 13 bases lay in between. Looked up from germline, CDR1 is MNHEY and CDR2 is SVGAGI. CDR3 coding DNA: TGTGCCAGCAGTTACGGAGGGGTATCAGCTAACTATGGCTACACCTTC. It translates to CASSYGGVSANYGYTF.

J is TRBJ2-5 and V is TRBV7-8, with no clear D. Trimming removed 5 bases from V and 8 bases from J, with 12 bases in between. The CDR3 has 12 amino acids. CDR1 SGHVS and CDR2 FQNEAQ come from the germline V gene. The CDR3 reads CASSHAEATQYF. The DNA of the CDR3 is TGTGCCAGCAGCCACGCGGAAGCCACCCAGTACTTC.

The chain joins TRBV4-1 to TRBJ2-7; D gene ambiguous. V was pared by 2 bases and J by 0 bases, with 11 bases between. This CDR3 contains 15 residues. Germline CDR1 and CDR2: MGHRA and YSYEKL. The CDR3 protein is CASSQSSTFSYEQYF. CDR3 coding DNA: TGCGCCAGCAGCCAATCCTCGACTTTCTCCTACGAGCAGTACTTC.

Points on this clone: Given a much more abundant clone one base away, this may be a read error. The CDR3 sequence is CASSLGGGAPGELFF. For the CDR3, the DNA is TGTGCCAGCAGTTTGGGCGGGGGGGCCCCCGGGGAGCTGTTTTTT. This chain links TRBV28 with TRBJ2-2; TRBD2 matches at 9 bases. The CDR3 consists of 15 residues. The V and J ends lost 3 bases and 6 bases, in that order; junction bases with no gene match: 5. CDR1 is MDHEN, CDR2 SYDVKM, per germline.

The V call is TRBV19, the J call TRBJ1-1; D may be TRBD1 (6 bases). The V gene lost 6 bases and the J gene lost 5 bases, with 13 bases spanning the gap. The CDR3 consists of 13 residues. Germline CDR1 is LNHDA and CDR2 is SQIVND (reference sequence). CDR3 residues: CASRSHRATEAFF. CDR3 in DNA: TGTGCCAGTAGATCACACAGGGCTACTGAAGCTTTCTTT.

CDR3 bases: TGCAGCGACGACAGCCCATCATGGACCAAAGCTTTCTTT. Residues: CSDDSPSWTKAFF. The rearrangement uses TRBV29-1 and TRBJ1-1; possibly TRBD1 for D (5 bases). The V end was cut by 7 bases, the J end by 9 bases, with 21 bases between. Germline V gene lookup returns CDR1 SQVTM and CDR2 ANQGSEA. CDR3 size: 13 residues.

The rearrangement links TRBV19 to TRBJ2-2; D call uncertain. There are 14 residues in the CDR3. The germline V gene encodes CDR1 LNHDA and CDR2 SQIVND (reference sequence). V was cut by 5 bases and J by 2 bases, with 9 bases left in between. DNA for the CDR3: TGTGCCAGTAGTGACCAGGCCAACACCGGGGAGCTGTTTTTT. Its protein product is CASSDQANTGELFF. Based on the CDR3 plus reference TRBV19 and TRBJ2-2, the full variable domain is DGGITQSPKYLFRKEGQNVTLSCEQNLNHDAMYWYRQDPGQGLRLIYYSQIVNDFQKGDIAEGYSVSREKKESFPLTVTSAQKNPTAFYLCASSDQANTGELFFGEGSRLTVL.

DNA of the CDR3: TGTGCCAGCAGCCAGGACAGGGGTCTCGAGCAGTACTTC. Translation gives CASSQDRGLEQYF. The V and J genes are TRBV11-2 and TRBJ2-7; TRBD1 agrees at 9 bases. V shed 5 bases and J 6 bases; nucleotides not matched to a gene: 5. This CDR3 spans 13 amino acids. Looked up from germline, CDR1 is SGHAT and CDR2 is FQNNGV.

The J gene is TRBJ1-6, the V gene TRBV9, with 10 positions matching TRBD1. Trimming cost V 4 bases and J 6 bases; bases outside gene matches: 4. Germline loops: CDR1 SGDLS, CDR2 YYNGEE. The CDR3 sequence is 15 residues long. The CDR3 protein is CASSPGQGGNSPLHF. DNA for the CDR3: TGTGCCAGCAGCCCAGGACAGGGGGGTAATTCACCCCTCCACTTT.

A remark on this clone: Different DNA sequences within this sample yield the same CDR3. J is TRBJ1-5 and V is TRBV19; D gene unclear. The CDR3 loop spans 13 amino acids. V dropped 3 bases and J dropped 4 bases, with 7 bases sitting between them. CDR1 is LNHDA and CDR2 is SQIVND in the germline V gene (reference sequence). CDR3 in DNA: TGTGCCAGTAGTATTGCAGGAAATCAGCCCCAGCATTTT. This translates into CASSIAGNQPQHF.